The clone carrying this T cell receptor beta chain was recorded only once. Its antigen is still unknown. Germline lookup yields CDR1 SNHLY and CDR2 FYNNEI. Trimming took off 3 bases at V and 3 bases at J, with 11 bases between the two ends. This CDR3 contains 14 residues. This sample is part of a study of cytomegalovirus exposure and HLA in healthy donors. Findings and limits, study-wide: The study recorded 150 to 200 TCR beta chains that were cytomegalovirus-associated.

Here immunoSEQ multiplex PCR was the method, and the copy in TCRdb shows in-frame clones only, minus some. The sample yields some 170,000 clones, 80% to 90% seen once. The chain employs TRBV2 and TRBJ1-1, with D maybe TRBD1 (5 bases). This sequence was found in a woman under 40 in good health and CMV-seronegative. Sequencing was carried out using PBMCs. CDR3 residues: CASSDPQVYTEAFF. The CDR3 coding sequence is TGTGCCAGCAGTGACCCACAGGTATACACTGAAGCTTTCTTT.